This entry lists 16 T cell receptor beta chains sequenced from one sample in a study of identifying expanded T cells in peripheral blood. Some clones are missing from TCRdb's copy, which holds only in-frame ones; the method was immunoSEQ multiplex PCR. This table holds approximately 94,000 clones, 88% found once. The source material was blood. The source is a person aged 18 to 69 in good health.

The genes are TRBV4-1 and TRBJ1-2, with TRBD1 as a possible D gene (5 bases). Trimming took 0 bases from V and 4 from J, leaving 15 bases between them. This CDR3 has 16 amino acids. The germline CDR1 and CDR2 sequences are MGHRA and YSYEKL. CDR3 region: CASSQDRGGEGYGYTF. The CDR3, as DNA: TGCGCCAGCAGCCAAGATCGGGGAGGGGAGGGCTATGGCTACACCTTC.

The chain carries TRBV5-4 and TRBJ1-1; D gene uncertain. Trimming pared 0 bases from V and 4 bases from J, leaving 10 bases between. The CDR3 loop spans 14 amino acids. CDR1 SGHNT and CDR2 YYREEE come from the germline V gene (reference sequence). This chain's CDR3 is CASSLAGERTEAFF. DNA for the CDR3: TGTGCCAGCAGCTTGGCGGGAGAACGCACTGAAGCTTTCTTT.

The rearrangement uses TRBV5-1 and TRBJ1-2; the match to TRBD1 covers 7 bases. The CDR3 sequence is 13 residues long. Germline V gene sequence: CDR1 SGHRS, CDR2 YFSETQ. V was pared by 5 bases and J by 8 bases, with 9 bases of the junction left unmatched. The CDR3 nucleotides are TGCGCCAGCAGTCGACAGGGCGAGGGCGGCTACACCTTC. Its translation: CASSRQGEGGYTF.

This clone was seen a single time. The chain employs TRBV7-9 and TRBJ1-2; D perhaps matches TRBD1 (5 bases). The V end lost 3 bases, the J end lost 3 bases, and 11 bases lay between the germline ends. The V gene's germline CDR1 is SEHNR and CDR2 FQNEAQ (reference sequence). This CDR3 has 14 residues. The CDR3 nucleotides read TGTGCCAGCAGCTTCGGAGGGGAATACTATGGCTACACCTTC. This encodes CASSFGGEYYGYTF. Supplemented by reference TRBV7-9 and TRBJ1-2, the full variable domain reads DTGVSQNPRHKITKRGQNVTFRCDPISEHNRLYWYRQTLGQGPEFLTYFQNEAQLEKSRLLSDRFSAERPKGSFSTLEIQRTEQGDSAMYLCASSFGGEYYGYTFGSGTRLTVV.

The chain carries TRBV6-5 and TRBJ1-1, with D unresolved. Deletions cut 0 bases from V and 5 bases from J, with 13 bases between. The CDR3 contains 15 residues. Germline V gene sequence: CDR1 MNHEY, CDR2 SVGAGI. The CDR3 region is CASSYSGPQRTEAFF. DNA of the CDR3: TGTGCCAGCAGTTACTCCGGCCCCCAAAGGACTGAAGCTTTCTTT.

The rearrangement uses TRBV10-2 and TRBJ1-1; D remains ambiguous. Germline V gene sequence: CDR1 WSHSY, CDR2 SAAADI. The ends were cut back, 8 bases at V and 8 bases at J, with 9 bases in the middle. The CDR3 consists of 10 residues. Here the CDR3 DNA reads TGCGCCAGCGGACGGGTAGAAGCTTTCTTT. It encodes CASGRVEAFF.

V and J are TRBV19 and TRBJ2-7, with 8 bases lining up with TRBD2. Trimming at V came to 6 bases and at J to 8 bases, leaving 9 bases not matched to a gene. The CDR3 runs 13 residues. Germline loops: CDR1 LNHDA, CDR2 SQIVND (reference sequence). CDR3 sequence (DNA): TGTGCCAGTAGCCTGGGGCGGGAGGCGAAGCAGTACTTC. Residues: CASSLGREAKQYF. The full variable domain, its missing parts supplied by reference TRBV19 and TRBJ2-7, is DGGITQSPKYLFRKEGQNVTLSCEQNLNHDAMYWYRQDPGQGLRLIYYSQIVNDFQKGDIAEGYSVSREKKESFPLTVTSAQKNPTAFYLCASSLGREAKQYFGPGTRLTVT.

This sequence joins TRBV4-2 and TRBJ2-7, with 9 positions matching TRBD2. CDR3 length equals 17 residues. The J segment lost 2 bases and the V segment lost 0 bases, leaving 8 bases of the junction unmatched. Germline loops: CDR1 LGHNA, CDR2 YNFKEQ. CDR3 DNA sequence: TGTGCCAGCAGCCAAGATTCCCTGGCGGGGGGGGCCTACGAGCAGTACTTC. Translating it yields CASSQDSLAGGAYEQYF.

The chain combines TRBV4-1 with TRBJ2-7, with D perhaps TRBD1 or TRBD2 (5 bases each). The CDR3 spans 17 residues. Germline V gene sequence: CDR1 MGHRA, CDR2 YSYEKL. Trimming took 6 bases from V and 9 from J, leaving 30 bases between them. CDR3 amino acids: CASSLNTDRDPRSGQYF. CDR3 nucleotides: TGCGCCAGCAGTTTAAATACAGACCGGGACCCGAGGTCGGGGCAGTACTTC.

This chain links TRBV7-9 with TRBJ2-1; 10 bases map to TRBD1. The CDR3 runs to 15 residues. J lost 7 bases, V lost 2 bases, and 5 bases had no gene match. Germline-derived CDR1 and CDR2 are SEHNR and FQNEAQ (reference sequence). The CDR3 loop is CASSLPGTGVNEQFF. The DNA for the CDR3 is TGTGCCAGCAGCTTACCCGGGACAGGGGTAAATGAGCAGTTCTTC.

The chain links TRBV5-1 to TRBJ2-3; 8 nucleotides line up with TRBD2. The CDR3 extends over 15 amino acids. CDR1 and CDR2 (germline): SGHRS, YFSETQ. V lost 3 bases to trimming and J lost 3 bases; unmatched junction nucleotides: 6. The CDR3 loop reads CASSSGTSSTDTQYF. The CDR3 DNA follows: TGCGCCAGCAGCTCCGGGACTAGTAGTACAGATACGCAGTATTTT. The full variable domain, with the rest looked up from reference TRBV5-1 and TRBJ2-3, is KAGVTQTPRYLIKTRGQQVTLSCSPISGHRSVSWYQQTPGQGLQFLFEYFSETQRNKGNFPGRFSGRQFSNSRSEMNVSTLELGDSALYLCASSSGTSSTDTQYFGPGTRLTVL.

In this sample, this clone turned up once. The chain employs TRBV6-6 and TRBJ2-7; 7 bases agree with TRBD1. Losses at the gene ends were 7 bases for V and 3 bases for J; bases not matched to a gene: 12. Germline CDR1 and CDR2: MNHNY and SVGAGI (reference sequence). The CDR3 loop spans 15 amino acids. For the CDR3, the DNA is TGTGCCAGCACTCATGGGACAGAGAACTACTACGAGCAGTACTTC. Translated: CASTHGTENYYEQYF.

This chain links TRBV19 with TRBJ2-7; 7 bases are shared with TRBD2. This CDR3 spans 11 amino acids. CDR1 and CDR2 (germline): LNHDA, SQIVND (reference sequence). V was clipped by 10 bases and J by 6 bases; unmatched bases: 6. CDR3: CATREGFEQYF. CDR3 bases: TGTGCCACCAGGGAGGGGTTCGAGCAGTACTTC.

The chain joins TRBV18 to TRBJ1-1; TRBD1 is a possible D gene (5 bases). In germline, CDR1 is KGHSH, CDR2 LQKENI. This CDR3 spans 15 amino acids. The V gene lost 6 bases and the J gene lost 1 base, with 15 bases spanning the gap. The CDR3 reads CASSPLATGNTEAFF. The CDR3 nucleotides are TGTGCCAGCTCCCCCTTGGCAACAGGGAACACTGAAGCTTTCTTT. Filled out from reference TRBV18 and TRBJ1-1, the complete variable domain reads NAGVMQNPRHLVRRRGQEARLRCSPMKGHSHVYWYRQLPEEGLKFMVYLQKENIIDESGMPKERFSAEFPKEGPSILRIQQVVRGDSAAYFCASSPLATGNTEAFFGQGTRLTVV.

This clone was recorded a few times. The V gene is TRBV5-1, the J gene TRBJ2-1; the D gene could be TRBD1 or TRBD2 (6 bases each). Trimming took off 4 bases at V and 2 bases at J, with 16 bases between the two ends. Germline CDR1 SGHRS, CDR2 YFSETQ. The CDR3 is 16 residues long. CDR3 nucleotides: TGCGCCAGCAGCCCCCTGGACGGGGGCGCCTACAATGAGCAGTTCTTC. It specifies CASSPLDGGAYNEQFF.

The chain employs TRBV6-6 and TRBJ1-6; D remains ambiguous. The germline V gene has CDR1 MNHNY and CDR2 SVGAGI (reference sequence). The CDR3 runs to 13 residues. V was clipped by 6 bases and J by 9 bases, with 12 bases between them. The DNA of the CDR3 is TGTGCCAGCAGCCCAGTCGGGCGTTCACCCCTCCACTTT. This encodes CASSPVGRSPLHF.